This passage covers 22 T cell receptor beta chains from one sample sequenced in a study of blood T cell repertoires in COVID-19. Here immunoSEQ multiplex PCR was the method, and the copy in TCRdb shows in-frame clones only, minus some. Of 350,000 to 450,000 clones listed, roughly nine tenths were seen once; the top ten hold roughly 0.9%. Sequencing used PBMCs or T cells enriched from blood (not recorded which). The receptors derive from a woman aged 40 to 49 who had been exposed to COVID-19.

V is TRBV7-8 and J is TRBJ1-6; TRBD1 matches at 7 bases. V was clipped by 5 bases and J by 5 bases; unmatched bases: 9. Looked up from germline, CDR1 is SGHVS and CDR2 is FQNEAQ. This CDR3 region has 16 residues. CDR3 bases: TGTGCCAGCAGCGCCGGAAGGGGGCTTGATAATTCACCCCTCCACTTT. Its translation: CASSAGRGLDNSPLHF.

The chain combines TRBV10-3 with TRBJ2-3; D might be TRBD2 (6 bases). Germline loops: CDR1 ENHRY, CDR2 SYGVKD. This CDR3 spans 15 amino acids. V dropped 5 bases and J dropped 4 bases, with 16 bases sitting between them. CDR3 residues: CAISKGTYAADTQYF. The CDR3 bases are TGTGCCATCAGTAAAGGGACTTACGCGGCAGATACGCAGTATTTT.

For the CDR3, the DNA is TGTGCCAGCTCACTTTACTTAGCGGGAGAAGGGGATGAGCAGTTCTTC. It codes for CASSLYLAGEGDEQFF. The chain links TRBV18 to TRBJ2-1; TRBD2 matches 9 bases. The CDR3 contains 16 residues. V was pared by 4 bases and J by 8 bases, with 12 bases of the junction left unmatched. Germline assignment: CDR1 KGHSH and CDR2 LQKENI.

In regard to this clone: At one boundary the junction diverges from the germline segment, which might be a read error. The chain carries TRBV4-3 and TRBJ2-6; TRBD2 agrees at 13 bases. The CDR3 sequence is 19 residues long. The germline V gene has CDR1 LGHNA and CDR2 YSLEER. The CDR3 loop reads CASSLAPLAGGSGANVLIF. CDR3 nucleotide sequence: TGCGCCAGCAGCCTTGCCCCACTAGCGGGAGGGTCTGGGGCCAACGTCCTGATTTTC.

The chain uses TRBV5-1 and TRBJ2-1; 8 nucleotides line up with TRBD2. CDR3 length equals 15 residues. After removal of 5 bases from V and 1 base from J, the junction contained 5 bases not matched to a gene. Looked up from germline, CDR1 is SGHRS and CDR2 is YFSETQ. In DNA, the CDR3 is TGCGCCAGCAGGCTCGGGGGGGAATCCTACAATGAGCAGTTCTTC. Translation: CASRLGGESYNEQFF. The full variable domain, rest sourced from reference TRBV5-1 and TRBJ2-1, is KAGVTQTPRYLIKTRGQQVTLSCSPISGHRSVSWYQQTPGQGLQFLFEYFSETQRNKGNFPGRFSGRQFSNSRSEMNVSTLELGDSALYLCASRLGGESYNEQFFGPGTRLTVL.

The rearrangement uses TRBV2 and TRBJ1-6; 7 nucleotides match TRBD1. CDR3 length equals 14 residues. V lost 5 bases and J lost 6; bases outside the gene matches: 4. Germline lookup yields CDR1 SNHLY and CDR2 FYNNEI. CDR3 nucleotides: TGTGCCAGCAGTCTAGACAGGGCTAATTCACCCCTCCACTTT. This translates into CASSLDRANSPLHF.

CDR3 in amino acids: CAWSVEIGPGYTF. In DNA, the CDR3 is TGTGCCTGGAGTGTCGAGATTGGGCCGGGCTACACCTTC. The chain combines TRBV30 with TRBJ1-2; D gene ambiguous. Trimming took 0 bases from V and 8 from J, leaving 13 bases between them. The CDR3 has 13 residues. Germline V gives CDR1 GTSNPN, CDR2 SVGIG (reference sequence).

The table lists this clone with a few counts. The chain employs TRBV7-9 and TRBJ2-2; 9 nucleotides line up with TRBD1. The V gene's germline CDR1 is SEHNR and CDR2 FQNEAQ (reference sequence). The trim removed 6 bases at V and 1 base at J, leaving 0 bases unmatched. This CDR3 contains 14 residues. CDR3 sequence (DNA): TGTGCCAGCAGGGGACAGGGGAACACCGGGGAGCTGTTTTTT. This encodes CASRGQGNTGELFF.

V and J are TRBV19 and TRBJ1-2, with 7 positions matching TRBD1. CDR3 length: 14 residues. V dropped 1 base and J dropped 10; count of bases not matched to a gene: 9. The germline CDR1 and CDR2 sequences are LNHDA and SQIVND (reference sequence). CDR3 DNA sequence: TGTGCCAGTAGTATAGGCGGAGGGGGCAGTAACTACACCTTC. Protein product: CASSIGGGGSNYTF. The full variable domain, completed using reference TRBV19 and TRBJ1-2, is DGGITQSPKYLFRKEGQNVTLSCEQNLNHDAMYWYRQDPGQGLRLIYYSQIVNDFQKGDIAEGYSVSREKKESFPLTVTSAQKNPTAFYLCASSIGGGGSNYTFGSGTRLTVV.

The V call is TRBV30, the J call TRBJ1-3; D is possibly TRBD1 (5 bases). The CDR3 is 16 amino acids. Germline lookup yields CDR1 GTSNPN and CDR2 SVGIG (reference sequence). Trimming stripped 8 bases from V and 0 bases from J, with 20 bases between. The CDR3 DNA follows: TGTGCCGGCCTCACGGGACTGTTGCACTCTGGAAACACCATATATTTT. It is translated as CAGLTGLLHSGNTIYF.

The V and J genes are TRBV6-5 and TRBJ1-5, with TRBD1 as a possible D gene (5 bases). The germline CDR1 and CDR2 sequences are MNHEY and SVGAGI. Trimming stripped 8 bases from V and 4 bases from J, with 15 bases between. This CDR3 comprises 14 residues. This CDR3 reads CASWESGGNQPQHF. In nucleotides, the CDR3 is TGTGCCAGCTGGGAGTCGGGGGGAAATCAGCCCCAGCATTTT.

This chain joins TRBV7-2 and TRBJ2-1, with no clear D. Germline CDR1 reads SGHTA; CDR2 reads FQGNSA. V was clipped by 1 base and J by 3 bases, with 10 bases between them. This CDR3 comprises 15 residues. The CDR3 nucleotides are TGTGCCAGCAGCTTAGGAGTCGTCAACTACAATGAGCAGTTCTTC. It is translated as CASSLGVVNYNEQFF.

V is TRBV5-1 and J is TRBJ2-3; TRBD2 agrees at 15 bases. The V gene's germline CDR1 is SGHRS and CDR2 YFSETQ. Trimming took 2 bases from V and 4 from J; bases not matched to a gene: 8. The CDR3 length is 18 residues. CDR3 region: CASSFGLAGGLTSDTQYF. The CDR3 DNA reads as TGCGCCAGCAGCTTCGGACTAGCGGGGGGGCTGACGTCAGATACGCAGTATTTT.

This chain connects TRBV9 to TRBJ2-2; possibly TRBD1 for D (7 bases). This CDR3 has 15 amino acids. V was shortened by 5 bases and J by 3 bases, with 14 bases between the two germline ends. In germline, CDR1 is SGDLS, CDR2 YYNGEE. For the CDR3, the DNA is TGTGCCAGCAGAGGAGGGGGACAGTACACCGGGGAGCTGTTTTTT. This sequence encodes CASRGGGQYTGELFF.

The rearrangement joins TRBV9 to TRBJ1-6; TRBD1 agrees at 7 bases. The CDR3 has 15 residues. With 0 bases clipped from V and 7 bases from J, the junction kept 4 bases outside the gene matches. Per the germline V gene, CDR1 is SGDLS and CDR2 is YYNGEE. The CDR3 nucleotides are TGTGCCAGCAGCGTAGTGGCAGGGGGAAATTCACCCCTCCACTTT. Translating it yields CASSVVAGGNSPLHF.

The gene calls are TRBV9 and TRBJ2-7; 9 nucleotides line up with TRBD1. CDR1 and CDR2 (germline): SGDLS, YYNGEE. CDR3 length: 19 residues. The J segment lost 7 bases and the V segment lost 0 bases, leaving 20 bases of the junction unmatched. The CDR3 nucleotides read TGTGCCAGCAGCGTAGGGGCCGGGAGCTTGGACAGGGGAAGCAGGGAGCAGTACTTC. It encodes CASSVGAGSLDRGSREQYF.

The CDR3 region has the DNA TGTGCCAGCACGACTGGACAGTTTAATTCACCCCTCCACTTT. Translated: CASTTGQFNSPLHF. V is TRBV7-9 and J is TRBJ1-6, with a tentative D call TRBD1 (6 bases). This CDR3 has 14 amino acids. V was pared by 7 bases and J by 6 bases, with 13 bases between. CDR1 SEHNR and CDR2 FQNEAQ come from the germline V gene (reference sequence).

The DNA of the CDR3 is TGTGCCAGCAGTTACGATGGACAGCCCTATAATTCACCCCTCCACTTT. It specifies CASSYDGQPYNSPLHF. The rearrangement joins TRBV6-5 to TRBJ1-6, with a possible D match to TRBD1 (6 bases). Germline V gives CDR1 MNHEY, CDR2 SVGAGI. Trimming removed 2 bases at V and 2 bases at J, with 10 bases between. The CDR3 has 16 amino acids.

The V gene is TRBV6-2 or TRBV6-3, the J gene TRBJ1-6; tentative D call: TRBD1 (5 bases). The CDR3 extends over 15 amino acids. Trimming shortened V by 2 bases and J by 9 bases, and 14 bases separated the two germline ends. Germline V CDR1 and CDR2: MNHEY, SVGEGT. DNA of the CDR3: TGTGCCAGCAGTTACGAACTTCAGGGTTTTTCACCCCTCCACTTT. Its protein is CASSYELQGFSPLHF.

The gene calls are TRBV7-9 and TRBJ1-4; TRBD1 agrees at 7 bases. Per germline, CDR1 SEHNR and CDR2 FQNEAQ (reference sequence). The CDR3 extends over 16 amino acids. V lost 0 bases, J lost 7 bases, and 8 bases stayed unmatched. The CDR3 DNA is TGTGCCAGCAGCTTAGCGTCCGGGACAGTCCCTGAAAAACTGTTTTTT. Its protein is CASSLASGTVPEKLFF.

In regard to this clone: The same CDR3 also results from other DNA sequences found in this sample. The CDR3 DNA sequence: TGTGCCAGCAGCGTTGGAGCAACTAATGAAAAACTGTTTTTT. It encodes CASSVGATNEKLFF. V gene TRBV9 combines with J gene TRBJ1-4; D call uncertain. The germline CDR1 and CDR2 sequences are SGDLS and YYNGEE. CDR3 size: 14 residues. Trimming took 2 bases from V and 0 from J, leaving 5 bases between them.

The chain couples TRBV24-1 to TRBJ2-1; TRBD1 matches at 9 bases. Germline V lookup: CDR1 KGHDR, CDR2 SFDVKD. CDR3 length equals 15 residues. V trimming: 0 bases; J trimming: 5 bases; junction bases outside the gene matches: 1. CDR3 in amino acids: CATSDLGTGNNEQFF. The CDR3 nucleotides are TGTGCCACCAGTGATTTGGGGACAGGGAACAATGAGCAGTTCTTC.